This TCR beta chain was profiled in a study of cytomegalovirus exposure and HLA in healthy donors. This clone has a single count. PCR employed 60 Vbeta and 13 Jbeta primers. Generated by immunoSEQ multiplex PCR, the TCRdb table keeps only in-frame clones and is missing some. This table has approximately 97,000 clones, around 86% appearing once. Per the germline V gene, CDR1 is SGHVS and CDR2 is FQNEAQ. J gave up 5 bases and V 5 bases, and 7 bases lay outside the gene matches. This CDR3 has 14 amino acids. Sequencing was done on a sample of PBMCs. The TCR originated in a woman aged 70-85 years in good health and CMV-seropositive. The rearrangement links TRBV7-8 to TRBJ2-3; 7 bases are shared with TRBD2. The CDR3 DNA follows: TGTGCCAGCAGCCGTGTAGCGGGTAAAGATACGCAGTATTTT. Protein product: CASSRVAGKDTQYF.